What follows describes a single T cell receptor beta chain. This entry is derived from a study of monozygotic twins with inflammatory bowel disease. The input for each TCR library was around 4,000 ng of total RNA. TCRdb re-called the 5' RACE reads; every CDR3 protein appears as one record, without DNA. The sample has around 370,000 distinct CDR3 sequences. The receptor was derived from a human donor with ulcerative colitis or Crohn's disease, or a healthy co-twin of an affected twin (not recorded which). The sequencing sample was made of blood.

CDR3 protein: CASSYSQLAGVKYEQYF. The chain couples TRBV6-5 to TRBJ2-7; TCRdb returns TRBD2, unconfirmable since there is no DNA. Germline loops: CDR1 MNHEY, CDR2 SVGAGI. The CDR3 is 17 residues long.